Following are 25 T cell receptor beta chains from one sample sequenced in a study of T cells after posttransplantation cyclophosphamide. Method: immunoSEQ multiplex PCR; TCRdb's copy keeps in-frame clones and lacks some. The sample lists 47,000 or so clones; about 91% were seen once. Input material: PBMCs. The receptor source for this set is a woman aged 50 to 60 in good health and a related stem cell transplant donor.

V is TRBV5-6 and J is TRBJ2-5; 7 bases agree with TRBD1. J was trimmed by 2 bases and V by 4 bases; bases with no gene match: 5. The CDR3 loop spans 14 amino acids. Germline lookup yields CDR1 SGHDT and CDR2 YYEEEE. The DNA for the CDR3 is TGTGCCAGCAGCGAGGGACAGACACAAGAGACCCAGTACTTC. Its protein product is CASSEGQTQETQYF.

The genes are TRBV2 and TRBJ2-5; D gene unclear. TRBJ2-7 matches the DNA end more closely, so the J call is doubtful. This CDR3 contains 14 residues. Germline loops: CDR1 SNHLY, CDR2 FYNNEI. CDR3 sequence: CASSEGSHSYEQYF. CDR3 DNA: TGTGCCAGCAGTGAGGGCTCCCACTCCTACGAGCAGTACTTC.

The chain carries TRBV19 and TRBJ2-7; 8 nucleotides align to TRBD2. The CDR3 loop spans 13 amino acids. Germline CDR1 and CDR2: LNHDA and SQIVND (reference sequence). J was trimmed by 2 bases and V by 9 bases; bases with no gene match: 6. CDR3 protein: CASNSGEAYEQYF. CDR3 DNA: TGTGCCAGCAATAGCGGGGAAGCCTACGAGCAGTACTTC.

The rearrangement links TRBV6-1 to TRBJ1-2; 9 bases agree with TRBD1. V shed 2 bases, J shed 13 bases, and the junction held 2 bases outside the gene matches. Germline CDR1 is MNHNS and CDR2 is SASEGT. This CDR3 contains 11 residues. In DNA form, the CDR3 reads TGTGCCAGCAGTGAAACAGGGGGCCTCACCTTC. This gives the protein CASSETGGLTF.

This sequence joins TRBV2 and TRBJ2-5; 7 positions agree with TRBD2. CDR1 and CDR2 from the germline V gene are SNHLY and FYNNEI. V lost 5 bases, J lost 2 bases, and 5 bases stayed unmatched. The CDR3 contains 14 residues. The CDR3 bases are TGTGCCAGCAGTCAAAGCGGGGTACAAGAGACCCAGTACTTC. This gives the protein CASSQSGVQETQYF.

This chain connects TRBV28 to TRBJ1-2; possibly TRBD1 for D (5 bases). Germline CDR1 MDHEN, CDR2 SYDVKM. The CDR3 is made up of 14 amino acids. Trimming shortened V by 6 bases and J by 0 bases, and 11 bases separated the two germline ends. CDR3 sequence: CASSSGPSNYGYTF. CDR3 DNA: TGTGCCAGCAGCTCAGGGCCTTCTAACTATGGCTACACCTTC.

The table lists this clone with a few counts. The chain couples TRBV27 to TRBJ2-1, with D perhaps matching TRBD2 (7 bases). This CDR3 contains 17 residues. Germline values: CDR1 MNHEY, CDR2 SMNVEV (reference sequence). V lost 7 bases and J lost 4, with 23 bases in between. CDR3 residues: CASTAPSVRGPYNEQFF. The DNA of the CDR3 is TGTGCCAGCACCGCCCCTTCCGTGCGGGGGCCATACAATGAGCAGTTCTTC.

This clone was recorded once. The rearrangement joins TRBV10-2 to TRBJ1-5, with 7 bases lining up with TRBD1. Germline loops: CDR1 WSHSY, CDR2 SAAADI. Trimming took 2 bases from V and 4 from J; bases not matched to a gene: 5. The CDR3 length is 15 residues. CDR3 sequence: CASSEDEGANQPQHF. For the CDR3, the DNA is TGCGCCAGCAGTGAGGATGAGGGGGCGAATCAGCCCCAGCATTTT.

The chain combines TRBV4-1 with TRBJ2-1; D is perhaps TRBD2 (5 bases). Germline CDR1 MGHRA, CDR2 YSYEKL. Trimming removed 0 bases from V and 9 bases from J, with 30 bases in between. The CDR3 is 20 residues long. CDR3 nucleotide sequence: TGCGCCAGCAGCCAAGATTCCCTGGGGAGCGGCGGAGCATCGGACGTTGAGCAGTTCTTC. It specifies CASSQDSLGSGGASDVEQFF.

The chain combines TRBV27 with TRBJ1-2; tentative D call: TRBD1 (5 bases). The ends were cut back, 6 bases at V and 5 bases at J, with 13 bases in the middle. The CDR3 loop spans 13 amino acids. Germline assignment: CDR1 MNHEY and CDR2 SMNVEV (reference sequence). The CDR3 bases are TGTGCCAGCAGGCCCCCTGGGGCTTATGGCTACACCTTC. The encoded protein is CASRPPGAYGYTF.

The chain joins TRBV2 to TRBJ2-7; 8 bases are shared with TRBD2. The V gene end was trimmed by 6 bases and the J gene end by 3 bases; junction bases not matched to a gene: 7. This CDR3 spans 14 amino acids. The germline gives CDR1 SNHLY, CDR2 FYNNEI. CDR3 sequence (DNA): TGTGCCAGCAGAGCCAGCGGGGGCCACTACGAGCAGTACTTC. Its protein is CASRASGGHYEQYF.

This chain connects TRBV28 to TRBJ1-2; D is possibly TRBD1 (5 bases). The CDR3 has 12 amino acids. Looked up from germline, CDR1 is MDHEN and CDR2 is SYDVKM. Trimming pared 2 bases from V and 8 bases from J, leaving 9 bases between. CDR3 sequence reads: CASSLGDLGYTF. The CDR3, as DNA: TGTGCCAGCAGTTTAGGGGACTTGGGCTACACCTTC.

The chain joins TRBV5-5 to TRBJ1-6; D is unresolved. From germline, CDR1 is SGHKS and CDR2 YYEKEE (reference sequence). The V and J ends lost 4 bases and 4 bases respectively, with 9 bases between them. This CDR3 is built from 14 residues. This CDR3 is CASSTGGYNSPLHF. The CDR3 nucleotides read TGTGCCAGCAGCACCGGAGGATATAATTCACCCCTCCACTTT.

The V call is TRBV5-6, the J call TRBJ1-1; D possibly corresponds to TRBD1 (5 bases). The CDR3 contains 15 residues. Trimming removed 5 bases at V and 1 base at J, with 15 bases between. The germline V gene has CDR1 SGHDT and CDR2 YYEEEE. This CDR3 reads CASSWGPLENTEAFF. DNA of the CDR3: TGTGCCAGCAGTTGGGGCCCATTAGAGAACACTGAAGCTTTCTTT.

This chain links TRBV6-1 with TRBJ1-2; 8 nucleotides line up with TRBD1. CDR3 length: 17 residues. Germline CDR1 reads MNHNS; CDR2 reads SASEGT. Trimming at V came to 1 base and at J to 3 bases, leaving 10 bases not matched to a gene. The CDR3 reads CASSEDSRGLYYYGYTF. The CDR3 coding sequence is TGTGCCAGCAGTGAAGATAGCAGGGGGCTTTATTACTATGGCTACACCTTC.

V is TRBV5-1 and J is TRBJ2-3; 12 bases map to TRBD2. The CDR3 contains 14 residues. Germline CDR1 reads SGHRS; CDR2 reads YFSETQ. The trim removed 6 bases at V and 5 bases at J, leaving 4 bases unmatched. The CDR3 nucleotides are TGCGCCAGCAACCAGACTAGCGGGAGAGATACGCAGTATTTT. It encodes CASNQTSGRDTQYF.

The chain combines TRBV27 with TRBJ1-1; TRBD1 agrees at 7 bases. The CDR3 totals 15 residues. Per germline, CDR1 MNHEY and CDR2 SMNVEV (reference sequence). J gave up 5 bases and V 2 bases, and 8 bases lay outside the gene matches. CDR3 sequence (DNA): TGTGCCAGCAGTTTAAGGACAGGAGGGCTAACTGAAGCTTTCTTT. Protein sequence: CASSLRTGGLTEAFF.

The rearrangement joins TRBV10-3 to TRBJ2-7, with TRBD1 matching 9 bases. CDR1 is ENHRY and CDR2 is SYGVKD in the germline V gene. Trimming removed 6 bases from V and 6 bases from J; junction bases left unmatched: 9. The CDR3 length is 14 residues. CDR3 bases: TGTGCCATCAGGGGGGGAACAGGGGGCGGCGAGCAGTACTTC. This codes for CAIRGGTGGGEQYF.

The rearrangement uses TRBV5-1 and TRBJ1-1, with D maybe TRBD1 (6 bases). Trimming stripped 7 bases from V and 1 base from J, with 17 bases between. This CDR3 has 15 residues. The germline V gene has CDR1 SGHRS and CDR2 YFSETQ. CDR3 DNA: TGCGCCAGCGCGGTAGGGGGGGCGAAGAACACTGAAGCTTTCTTT. This codes for CASAVGGAKNTEAFF.

The chain links TRBV27 to TRBJ1-4, with D tentatively TRBD1 (5 bases). Trimming shortened V by 6 bases and J by 8 bases, and 16 bases separated the two germline ends. Germline V CDR1 and CDR2: MNHEY, SMNVEV (reference sequence). The CDR3 contains 14 residues. CDR3: CASRLQGSREKLFF. The CDR3 bases are TGTGCCAGCAGACTCCAGGGTAGTCGGGAAAAACTGTTTTTT.

The chain is built from TRBV9 and TRBJ2-5; 12 nucleotides align to TRBD2. Germline CDR1 reads SGDLS; CDR2 reads YYNGEE. Trimming took 4 bases from V and 5 from J; bases not matched to a gene: 18. There are 19 residues in the CDR3. CDR3 sequence: CASSLRTSGIHGEWETQYF. In DNA form, the CDR3 reads TGTGCCAGCAGCCTTCGGACTAGCGGGATCCATGGGGAATGGGAGACCCAGTACTTC.

This chain joins TRBV6-1 and TRBJ1-5; D is ambiguous. Trimming removed 6 bases from V and 3 bases from J, with 15 bases in between. Per germline, CDR1 MNHNS and CDR2 SASEGT. The length of the CDR3 is 15 residues. CDR3 sequence: CASRPPGVINQPQHF. The CDR3 DNA reads as TGTGCCAGCAGGCCCCCCGGAGTGATCAATCAGCCCCAGCATTTT.

This sequence joins TRBV30 and TRBJ2-1; tentatively, D is TRBD1 (6 bases). CDR1 is GTSNPN, CDR2 SVGIG, per germline (reference sequence). Trimming stripped 5 bases from V and 5 bases from J, with 16 bases between. The CDR3 is 14 residues long. The CDR3 bases are TGTGCCTGGGGGGGCGGGCCTTCCAACAATGAGCAGTTCTTC. It codes for CAWGGGPSNNEQFF.

As DNA, the CDR3 is TGCGCCAGCAGTGAGACGTTCTTCTTTACAGGGGCTTTTCTGACCTACGAGCAGTACTTC. Its protein product is CASSETFFFTGAFLTYEQYF. This chain links TRBV10-2 with TRBJ2-7, with TRBD1 identical over 7 bases. Trimming at V came to 2 bases and at J to 2 bases, leaving 21 bases not matched to a gene. This CDR3 comprises 20 residues. Germline CDR1 and CDR2: WSHSY and SAAADI.

The rearrangement uses TRBV7-6 and TRBJ1-3; the D gene is possibly TRBD1 (5 bases). This CDR3 spans 15 amino acids. V gave up 5 bases and J gave up 1 base, with 12 bases separating them. Germline values: CDR1 SGHVS, CDR2 FNYEAQ. CDR3 protein: CASSPRVGSGNTIYF. CDR3 nucleotides: TGTGCCAGCAGCCCCAGGGTTGGGTCTGGAAACACCATATATTTT.